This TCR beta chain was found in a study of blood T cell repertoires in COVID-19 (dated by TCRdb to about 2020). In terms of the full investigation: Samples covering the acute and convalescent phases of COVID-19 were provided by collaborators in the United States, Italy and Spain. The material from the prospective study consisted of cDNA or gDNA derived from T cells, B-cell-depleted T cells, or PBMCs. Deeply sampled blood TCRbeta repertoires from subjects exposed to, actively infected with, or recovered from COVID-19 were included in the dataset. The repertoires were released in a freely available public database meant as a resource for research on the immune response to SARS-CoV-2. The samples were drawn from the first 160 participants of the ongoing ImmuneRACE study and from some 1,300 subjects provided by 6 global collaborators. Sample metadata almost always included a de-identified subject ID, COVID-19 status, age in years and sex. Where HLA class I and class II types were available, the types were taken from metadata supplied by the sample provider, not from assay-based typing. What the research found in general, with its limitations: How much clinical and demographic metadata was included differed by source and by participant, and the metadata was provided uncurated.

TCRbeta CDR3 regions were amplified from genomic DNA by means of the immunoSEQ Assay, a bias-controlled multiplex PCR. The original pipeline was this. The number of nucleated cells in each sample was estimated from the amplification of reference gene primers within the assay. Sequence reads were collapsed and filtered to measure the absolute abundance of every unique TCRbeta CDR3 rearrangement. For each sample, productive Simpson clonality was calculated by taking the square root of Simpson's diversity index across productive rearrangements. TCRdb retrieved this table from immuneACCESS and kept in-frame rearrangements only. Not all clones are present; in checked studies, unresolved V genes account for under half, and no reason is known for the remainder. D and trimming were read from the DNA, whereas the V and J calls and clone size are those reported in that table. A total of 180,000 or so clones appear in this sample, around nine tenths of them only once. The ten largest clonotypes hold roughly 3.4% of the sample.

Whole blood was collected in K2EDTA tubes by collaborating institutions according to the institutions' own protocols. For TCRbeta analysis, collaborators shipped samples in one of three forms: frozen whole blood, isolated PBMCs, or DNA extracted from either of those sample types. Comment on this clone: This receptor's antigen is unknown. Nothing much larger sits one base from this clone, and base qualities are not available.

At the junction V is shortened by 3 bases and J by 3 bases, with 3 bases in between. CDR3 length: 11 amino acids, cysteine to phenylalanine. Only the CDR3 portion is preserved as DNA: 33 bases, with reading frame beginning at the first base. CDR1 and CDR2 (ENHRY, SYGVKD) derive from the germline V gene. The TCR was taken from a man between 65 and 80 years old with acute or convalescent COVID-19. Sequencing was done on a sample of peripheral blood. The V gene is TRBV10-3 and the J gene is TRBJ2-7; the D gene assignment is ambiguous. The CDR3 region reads CAISDRYEQYF. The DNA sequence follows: TGTGCCATCAGTGACCGCTACGAGCAGTACTTC.